This T cell receptor (beta chain) was observed in a study of T cell changes during pregnancy in multiple sclerosis. Trimming cost V 2 bases and J 0 bases; bases outside gene matches: 12. The CDR3 is 19 residues long. Germline CDR1 SGHTA, CDR2 FQGNSA. Method: immunoSEQ multiplex PCR; TCRdb's copy keeps in-frame clones and lacks some. This sample has tens of thousands of clones, with 90% found just once. The TCR originated in a female donor with multiple sclerosis, enrolled in a pregnancy study. J is TRBJ2-5 and V is TRBV7-2; 10 bases fit TRBD2. Specimen: CD8+ T cells from peripheral blood mononuclear cells, collected in the first trimester of pregnancy. The CDR3 DNA reads TGTGCCAGCAGCTTATTCGGGACTAGCGCCCTCGTGTACCAAGAGACCCAGTACTTC. Its translation is CASSLFGTSALVYQETQYF.